This T cell receptor beta chain was profiled in a study of cytotoxic CD8 clonotypes in ibrutinib-treated CLL. Profiled with immunoSEQ multiplex PCR; TCRdb holds only in-frame clones, not every one. The sample yields tens of thousands of clones, less than 90% seen once. V lost 6 bases, J lost 6 bases, and 8 bases stayed unmatched. The CDR3 extends over 14 amino acids. CDR1 and CDR2 (germline): LNHDA, SQIVND (reference sequence). The sequence was obtained from a human donor with chronic lymphocytic leukemia. The chain has TRBV19 and TRBJ2-1, with 7 bases identical to TRBD2. This material consisted of PBMCs, taken after 24 months of ibrutinib treatment. The CDR3 reads CASSIIGTTNEQFF. Written as DNA, the CDR3 is TGTGCCAGTAGCATAATCGGGACTACCAATGAGCAGTTCTTC.